Presented here are 15 T cell receptor beta chains from one specimen sequenced in a study of blood T cell repertoires in COVID-19. The repertoire was sequenced with immunoSEQ multiplex PCR; TCRdb's copy has only in-frame clones and lacks some. Of about 160,000 clones detected, over 75% appear once; the ten largest clones hold approximately 12%. Sequenced sample: peripheral blood. The receptors were sampled from a man aged 70 or older who had recovered from COVID-19.

J is TRBJ1-1 and V is TRBV11-2; D is perhaps TRBD1 (6 bases). The CDR3 sequence is 14 residues long. Trimming took 4 bases from V and 2 from J, leaving 11 bases between them. Germline loops: CDR1 SGHAT, CDR2 FQNNGV. The CDR3 loop reads CASSYDRINTEAFF. Here the CDR3 DNA reads TGTGCCAGCAGCTACGACAGGATAAACACTGAAGCTTTCTTT. Combining the CDR3 with reference TRBV11-2 and TRBJ1-1 gives the whole variable domain EAGVAQSPRYKIIEKRQSVAFWCNPISGHATLYWYQQILGQGPKLLIQFQNNGVVDDSQLPKDRFSAERLKGVDSTLKIQPAKLEDSAVYLCASSYDRINTEAFFGQGTRLTVV.

The rearrangement links TRBV5-1 to TRBJ2-3; TRBD1 aligns across 7 bases. CDR1 is SGHRS, CDR2 YFSETQ, per germline. The CDR3 runs to 14 residues. The trim removed 4 bases at V and 4 bases at J, leaving 6 bases unmatched. CDR3 loop: CASSGGQESDTQYF. CDR3 DNA: TGCGCCAGCAGCGGTGGACAGGAATCAGATACGCAGTATTTT.

This chain connects TRBV18 to TRBJ1-6, with 9 nucleotides matching TRBD1. CDR1 is KGHSH and CDR2 is LQKENI in the germline V gene. V trimming: 2 bases; J trimming: 8 bases; junction bases outside the gene matches: 7. The CDR3 contains 16 residues. For the CDR3, the DNA is TGTGCCAGCTCACCATCAAACAGGGGGCCTTATTCACCCCTCCACTTT. Translated, it gives CASSPSNRGPYSPLHF.

This chain connects TRBV27 to TRBJ2-1, with 10 bases lining up with TRBD2. Germline V lookup: CDR1 MNHEY, CDR2 SMNVEV (reference sequence). The CDR3 spans 15 residues. V gave up 4 bases and J gave up 4 bases; unmatched junction bases: 4. The CDR3 sequence: CASSWTSGIYNEQFF. CDR3 coding DNA: TGTGCCAGCAGTTGGACTAGCGGAATATACAATGAGCAGTTCTTC.

This chain connects TRBV2 to TRBJ2-7, with 10 positions matching TRBD2. Germline V gives CDR1 SNHLY, CDR2 FYNNEI. This CDR3 region has 13 residues. V shed 5 bases, J shed 3 bases, and the junction held 1 base outside the gene matches. CDR3 sequence: CASSRTSGYEQYF. CDR3 nucleotide sequence: TGTGCCAGCAGTCGGACTAGCGGCTACGAGCAGTACTTC.

V and J are TRBV7-9 and TRBJ2-5, with 8 nucleotides matching TRBD1. The CDR3 length is 13 residues. J gave up 4 bases and V 10 bases, and 8 bases lay outside the gene matches. The germline V gene has CDR1 SEHNR and CDR2 FQNEAQ (reference sequence). CDR3 protein: CATRQGNGETQYF. CDR3 coding DNA: TGTGCCACCCGACAGGGGAACGGAGAGACCCAGTACTTC.

The rearrangement uses TRBV5-1 and TRBJ2-1; 8 nucleotides line up with TRBD1. The germline CDR1 and CDR2 sequences are SGHRS and YFSETQ. Trimming at V came to 4 bases and at J to 7 bases, leaving 13 bases not matched to a gene. This CDR3 has 16 residues. This chain's CDR3 is CASSLILTGASNEQFF. Here the CDR3 DNA reads TGCGCCAGCAGCCTGATCCTGACAGGGGCGTCGAATGAGCAGTTCTTC.

There are a few counts of this clone. The genes are TRBV2 and TRBJ2-3; TRBD2 is a possible D gene (5 bases). The germline CDR1 and CDR2 sequences are SNHLY and FYNNEI. V lost 8 bases to trimming and J lost 2 bases, with 14 bases between them. The CDR3 totals 14 residues. The CDR3 coding sequence is TGTGCCAGCCCTATGAGGGTAAACACAGATACGCAGTATTTT. Encoded protein: CASPMRVNTDTQYF.

The rearrangement links TRBV5-4 to TRBJ1-1; D remains ambiguous. The CDR3 is made up of 14 amino acids. Germline V gene data show CDR1 as SGHNT and CDR2 as YYREEE (reference sequence). V lost 4 bases and J 5 bases, leaving 15 bases between the germline ends. CDR3 sequence (DNA): TGTGCCAGCAGCGTCCAAGGGCCGGGAACTGAAGCTTTCTTT. The encoded protein is CASSVQGPGTEAFF.

This chain connects TRBV12-3 or TRBV12-4 to TRBJ2-2, with no clear D. CDR3 length: 11 amino acids. The V gene lost 2 bases and the J gene lost 8 bases, with 3 bases spanning the gap. This CDR3 reads CASSLQGELFF. CDR3 nucleotides: TGTGCCAGCAGTTTACAGGGGGAGCTGTTTTTT.

This chain joins TRBV19 and TRBJ1-4, with D possibly TRBD1 on 6 matching bases. The CDR3 extends over 15 amino acids. Per the germline V gene, CDR1 is LNHDA and CDR2 is SQIVND (reference sequence). With 0 bases removed from V and 8 bases from J, the gap between germline ends came to 13 bases. The CDR3 bases are TGTGCCAGTAGTATAGACTCCGGGACAAACGAAAAACTGTTTTTT. Translated: CASSIDSGTNEKLFF.

The chain recombines TRBV3-1 (or the pseudogene TRBV3-2) with TRBJ2-3, with unresolved D. The CDR3 is 13 amino acids. V lost 1 base and J lost 4, with 6 bases in between. Per the germline V gene, CDR1 is LGHDT and CDR2 is YNNKEL (reference sequence). As DNA, the CDR3 is TGTGCCAGCAGCCAAGTCCGGGCAGATACGCAGTATTTT. The encoded protein is CASSQVRADTQYF.

This chain joins TRBV6-2 or TRBV6-3 and TRBJ1-5; 8 bases align to TRBD1. Germline-derived CDR1 and CDR2 are MNHEY and SVGEGT. This CDR3 region has 17 residues. V shed 4 bases and J 1 base; nucleotides not matched to a gene: 9. The CDR3 protein is CASSSYPQGVSNQPQHF. The CDR3, as DNA: TGTGCCAGCAGTTCCTACCCACAGGGGGTGAGCAATCAGCCCCAGCATTTT.

This sequence joins TRBV9 and TRBJ2-6, with D uncertain. The V gene lost 2 bases and the J gene lost 2 bases, with 5 bases spanning the gap. Germline CDR1 and CDR2: SGDLS and YYNGEE. The CDR3 sequence is 14 residues long. The CDR3 DNA follows: TGTGCCAGCAGCGTCAATGCTGGGGCCAACGTCCTGACTTTC. Translating gives CASSVNAGANVLTF.

The rearrangement links TRBV6-1 to TRBJ1-2; no definite D call. This CDR3 spans 11 amino acids. In germline, CDR1 is MNHNS, CDR2 SASEGT. V lost 1 base and J lost 12, with 9 bases in between. The CDR3 DNA sequence: TGTGCCAGCAGTGAAGGTCCTGGGCACACCTTC. This gives the protein CASSEGPGHTF.